The 32 T cell receptor beta chains below all came from one sample that was sequenced in a study of blood T cell repertoires in COVID-19. Profiling relied on immunoSEQ multiplex PCR, and the TCRdb table lists in-frame clones only, not all of them. The sample lists about 140,000 clones; 70% to 80% were seen once. The sample comprised peripheral blood. These receptors were collected from a man over 45 with acute or convalescent COVID-19.

The chain uses TRBV7-9 and TRBJ2-7, with D maybe TRBD2 (5 bases). Germline loops: CDR1 SEHNR, CDR2 FQNEAQ (reference sequence). Trimming pared 1 base from V and 3 bases from J, leaving 13 bases between. The CDR3 runs 15 residues. The CDR3 loop is CASSLVSGLHYEQYF. CDR3 DNA sequence: TGTGCCAGCAGCTTAGTTTCAGGACTTCACTACGAGCAGTACTTC.

The chain joins TRBV12-2 to TRBJ2-3; the D segment call TRBD1 is taken from the table without a DNA check. TRBV12-2 is a pseudogene. The CDR3 runs 15 residues. This CDR3 is CASRPRTELTDTQYF. DNA of the CDR3: TGTGCAAGTCGCCCTCGGACAGAACTCACAGATACGCAGTATTTT.

The chain couples TRBV10-3 to TRBJ1-4; D is uncertain. There are 13 residues in the CDR3. Germline CDR1 reads ENHRY; CDR2 reads SYGVKD. Trimming removed 6 bases from V and 8 bases from J, with 13 bases in between. CDR3 loop: CAIRTDYEEKLFF. CDR3 in DNA: TGTGCCATCAGGACGGACTATGAAGAAAAACTGTTTTTT.

This clone was seen once. This rearrangement joins TRBV7-8 to TRBJ2-4; 10 nucleotides match TRBD2. This CDR3 has 16 amino acids. Looked up from germline, CDR1 is SGHVS and CDR2 is FQNEAQ. V lost 6 bases, J lost 0 bases, and 5 bases stayed unmatched. For the CDR3, the DNA is TGTGCCAGCAGTCCTAGCGGGGGCCGAGCCAAAAACATTCAGTACTTC. Translation gives CASSPSGGRAKNIQYF.

This chain joins TRBV2 and TRBJ1-2; 7 bases align to TRBD1. Germline loops: CDR1 SNHLY, CDR2 FYNNEI. The V gene end was trimmed by 4 bases and the J gene end by 1 base; junction bases not matched to a gene: 0. The CDR3 runs to 13 residues. The CDR3 DNA is TGTGCCAGCAGTGGGGACAGTAACTATGGCTACACCTTC. Encoded protein: CASSGDSNYGYTF.

The chain combines TRBV7-2 with TRBJ2-5; D remains unclear. The CDR3 extends over 11 amino acids. Germline CDR1 reads SGHTA; CDR2 reads FQGNSA. V was clipped by 4 bases and J by 7 bases, with 7 bases between them. CDR3 bases: TGTGCCAGCAGCTCGAGAGGGACCCAGTACTTC. Translating it yields CASSSRGTQYF.

This chain uses TRBV18 with TRBJ1-6, with D maybe TRBD1 (5 bases). The CDR3 runs 16 residues. The V end was cut by 2 bases, the J end by 10 bases, with 18 bases between. Germline CDR1 is KGHSH and CDR2 is LQKENI. In DNA form, the CDR3 reads TGTGCCAGCTCACCAAATCTGGGGCAGAATGGCTCACCCCTCCACTTT. Protein product: CASSPNLGQNGSPLHF.

V is TRBV7-8 and J is TRBJ2-2, with 12 bases identical to TRBD2. The CDR3 contains 16 residues. The V gene's germline CDR1 is SGHVS and CDR2 FQNEAQ. Trimming took 5 bases from V and 0 from J; bases not matched to a gene: 1. CDR3 sequence (DNA): TGTGCCAGCAGCAGGACTAGCGGGGCGAACACCGGGGAGCTGTTTTTT. Translating it yields CASSRTSGANTGELFF.

This clone was observed a handful of times. The J gene is TRBJ1-2, the V gene TRBV11-2, with unresolved D. This CDR3 has 12 amino acids. V lost 8 bases, J lost 7 bases, and 14 bases lay in between. Looked up from germline, CDR1 is SGHAT and CDR2 is FQNNGV. The CDR3 loop is CASHSLRGGYTF. In nucleotides, the CDR3 is TGTGCCAGCCACAGCCTCCGGGGTGGCTACACCTTC.

The chain links TRBV19 to TRBJ2-5, with TRBD1 matching over 8 bases. Germline CDR1 is LNHDA and CDR2 is SQIVND (reference sequence). The CDR3 spans 16 residues. After removal of 2 bases from V and 4 bases from J, the junction contained 9 bases not matched to a gene. In DNA, the CDR3 is TGTGCCAGTAGTATATCAGGGGGCGGGATCGGAGAGACCCAGTACTTC. Translating gives CASSISGGGIGETQYF.

This chain connects TRBV7-8 to TRBJ1-5; D uncertain. The V end was cut by 1 base, the J end by 6 bases, with 7 bases between. The CDR3 is 13 amino acids. Per the germline V gene, CDR1 is SGHVS and CDR2 is FQNEAQ. The CDR3 sequence is CASSLGERQPQHF. The CDR3 bases are TGTGCCAGCAGCTTAGGGGAGCGTCAGCCCCAGCATTTT.

V is TRBV6-2 or TRBV6-3 and J is TRBJ2-7, with 8 bases matching TRBD2. Per the germline V gene, CDR1 is MNHEY and CDR2 is SVGEGT. Germline trimming cut 5 bases from V and 1 base from J; bases unmatched to any gene: 1. This CDR3 is built from 13 residues. CDR3 in DNA: TGTGCCAGCAGTACGGGGGGGTCCTACGAGCAGTACGTC. Translated: CASSTGGSYEQYV.

The gene calls are TRBV5-1 and TRBJ2-5, with 7 bases matching TRBD2. This CDR3 is built from 13 residues. The germline V gene encodes CDR1 SGHRS and CDR2 YFSETQ. With V trimmed by 7 bases and J by 3 bases, 6 bases remained unmatched. CDR3 nucleotides: TGCGCCAGCTCCCCTAGCGGTGAAGAGACCCAGTACTTC. Translating it yields CASSPSGEETQYF.

The gene calls are TRBV19 and TRBJ1-1; TRBD1 aligns across 9 bases. The CDR3 is made up of 13 amino acids. Germline CDR1 and CDR2: LNHDA and SQIVND (reference sequence). V was clipped by 6 bases and J by 5 bases; unmatched bases: 4. For the CDR3, the DNA is TGTGCCAGTAGGGACAGGGGTGGGACTGAAGCTTTCTTT. Translating it yields CASRDRGGTEAFF.

The gene calls are TRBV18 and TRBJ2-7; a possible D gene is TRBD1 (6 bases). Looked up from germline, CDR1 is KGHSH and CDR2 is LQKENI. Deletions cut 1 base from V and 0 bases from J, with 10 bases between. The CDR3 is 15 residues long. CDR3: CASSPLRGSSYEQYF. The CDR3 region has the DNA TGTGCCAGCTCACCACTCAGGGGCAGCTCCTACGAGCAGTACTTC. Using reference TRBV18 and TRBJ2-7 for the parts outside the CDR3, the full variable domain is NAGVMQNPRHLVRRRGQEARLRCSPMKGHSHVYWYRQLPEEGLKFMVYLQKENIIDESGMPKERFSAEFPKEGPSILRIQQVVRGDSAAYFCASSPLRGSSYEQYFGPGTRLTVT.

This clone was detected once. J is TRBJ1-3 and V is TRBV5-1; D may be TRBD1 (5 bases). The CDR3 runs 13 residues. Trimming removed 4 bases at V and 3 bases at J, with 8 bases between. CDR1 is SGHRS, CDR2 YFSETQ, per germline. CDR3 DNA: TGCGCCAGCAGCCAGGACATTGGAAACACCATATATTTT. It codes for CASSQDIGNTIYF. Together with reference TRBV5-1 and TRBJ1-3, the CDR3 gives the full variable domain: KAGVTQTPRYLIKTRGQQVTLSCSPISGHRSVSWYQQTPGQGLQFLFEYFSETQRNKGNFPGRFSGRQFSNSRSEMNVSTLELGDSALYLCASSQDIGNTIYFGEGSWLTVV.

This clone was detected only a few times. This chain joins TRBV3-1 (or the pseudogene TRBV3-2) and TRBJ2-7, with no clear D. The CDR3 has 15 residues. The ends were cut back, 2 bases at V and 2 bases at J, with 13 bases in the middle. CDR1 and CDR2 from the germline V gene are LGHDT and YNNKEL (reference sequence). The CDR3 is CASSQRRHITYEQYF. In nucleotides, the CDR3 is TGTGCCAGCAGCCAAAGGCGGCACATTACCTACGAGCAGTACTTC.

This clone was observed a handful of times. V usage is TRBV2 and J usage is TRBJ2-3, with TRBD1 as a possible D gene (6 bases). Germline CDR1 reads SNHLY; CDR2 reads FYNNEI. This CDR3 spans 15 amino acids. Between the trimmed V and J ends, which lost 6 bases and 7 bases, there was a span of 20 bases. The CDR3 sequence is CASSWDRGTQNTQYF. For the CDR3, the DNA is TGTGCCAGCAGCTGGGACCGAGGGACACAGAATACGCAGTATTTT. Using reference TRBV2 and TRBJ2-3 for the parts outside the CDR3, the full variable domain is EPEVTQTPSHQVTQMGQEVILRCVPISNHLYFYWYRQILGQKVEFLVSFYNNEISEKSEIFDDQFSVERPDGSNFTLKIRSTKLEDSAMYFCASSWDRGTQNTQYFGPGTRLTVL.

The genes are TRBV11-2 and TRBJ2-1, with D unclear. Germline assignment: CDR1 SGHAT and CDR2 FQNNGV. Between the trimmed V and J ends, which lost 5 bases and 4 bases, there was a span of 18 bases. The CDR3 is made up of 16 amino acids. For the CDR3, the DNA is TGTGCCAGCAGCCCCAGACCAGGAAGGCAATACAATGAGCAGTTCTTC. Amino acid sequence: CASSPRPGRQYNEQFF.

The chain carries TRBV24-1 and TRBJ2-7, with D perhaps TRBD1 (5 bases). CDR1 and CDR2 from the germline V gene are KGHDR and SFDVKD. V was shortened by 6 bases and J by 5 bases, with 19 bases between the two germline ends. The CDR3 length is 15 residues. The CDR3: CATSLPLVKGNEQYV. CDR3 in DNA: TGTGCCACCAGTCTACCGCTTGTGAAGGGGAACGAGCAGTACGTC.

This clone was detected once. The chain combines TRBV5-1 with TRBJ2-5, with TRBD1 matching over 9 bases. Germline V gives CDR1 SGHRS, CDR2 YFSETQ. The CDR3 is 15 amino acids. V gave up 4 bases and J gave up 3 bases; unmatched junction bases: 7. The CDR3 nucleotides are TGCGCCAGCAGCAAGACAGGGGGAAGGGAAGAGACCCAGTACTTC. It codes for CASSKTGGREETQYF.

V usage is TRBV25-1 and J usage is TRBJ2-7, with TRBD1 as a possible D gene (6 bases). Germline V gives CDR1 MGHDK, CDR2 SYGVNS. The CDR3 is made up of 13 amino acids. V lost 4 bases to trimming and J lost 3 bases, with 10 bases between them. Written as DNA, the CDR3 is TGTGCCAGCAGTGTGACAGGTCACTACGAGCAGTACTTC. It codes for CASSVTGHYEQYF.

V is TRBV18 and J is TRBJ2-3; D ambiguous. Germline CDR1 reads KGHSH; CDR2 reads LQKENI. The CDR3 totals 13 residues. V was trimmed by 3 bases and J by 2 bases, leaving 6 bases between them. DNA for the CDR3: TGTGCCAGCTCACCCGACAACACAGATACGCAGTATTTT. This sequence encodes CASSPDNTDTQYF.

The V call is TRBV7-2, the J call TRBJ1-4, with D possibly being TRBD1 (5 bases). Trimming removed 5 bases from V and 5 bases from J, with 12 bases in between. CDR3 size: 14 residues. CDR1 and CDR2 (germline): SGHTA, FQGNSA. The CDR3 bases are TGTGCCAGCAGCAAGGACATGGGGAATGAAAAACTGTTTTTT. Protein: CASSKDMGNEKLFF.

The chain employs TRBV3-1 (or the pseudogene TRBV3-2) and TRBJ1-1, with TRBD1 as a possible D gene (6 bases). The CDR3 contains 16 residues. Trimming removed 4 bases from V and 2 bases from J, with 17 bases in between. Germline CDR1 and CDR2: LGHDT and YNNKEL (reference sequence). The CDR3 sequence: CASSPVYRDANTEAFF. CDR3 nucleotides: TGTGCCAGCAGCCCCGTTTACAGGGATGCAAACACTGAAGCTTTCTTT.

The V and J genes are TRBV10-3 and TRBJ2-7; D may be TRBD1 (5 bases). This CDR3 is 13 amino acids long. CDR1 is ENHRY, CDR2 SYGVKD, per germline. Trimming stripped 4 bases from V and 3 bases from J, with 10 bases between. The CDR3 bases are TGTGCCATCAGTGCAGGGCTAAACTACGAGCAGTACGTC. Amino acid sequence: CAISAGLNYEQYV.

This sequence joins TRBV7-9 and TRBJ2-5, with D perhaps matching TRBD2 (5 bases). CDR3 length: 15 residues. Between the trimmed V and J ends, which lost 3 bases and 3 bases, there was a span of 14 bases. In germline, CDR1 is SEHNR, CDR2 FQNEAQ (reference sequence). The CDR3 here is CASSFQRLAEETQYF. Written as DNA, the CDR3 is TGTGCCAGCAGCTTTCAGAGGCTAGCAGAAGAGACCCAGTACTTC.

V usage is TRBV7-6 and J usage is TRBJ2-7; 9 nucleotides line up with TRBD2. The CDR3 spans 16 residues. Germline V gene sequence: CDR1 SGHVS, CDR2 FNYEAQ. After removal of 5 bases from V and 6 bases from J, the junction contained 14 bases not matched to a gene. The CDR3 loop is CASSPFGGGGPPEQYF. Here the CDR3 DNA reads TGTGCCAGCAGCCCTTTTGGCGGGGGGGGCCCCCCCGAGCAGTACTTC. Based on the CDR3 plus reference TRBV7-6 and TRBJ2-7, the full variable domain is GAGVSQSPRYKVTKRGQDVALRCDPISGHVSLYWYRQALGQGPEFLTYFNYEAQQDKSGLPNDRFSAERPEGSISTLTIQRTEQRDSAMYRCASSPFGGGGPPEQYFGPGTRLTVT.

J is TRBJ2-5 and V is TRBV6-5, with D perhaps TRBD1 (6 bases). This CDR3 spans 13 amino acids. V was clipped by 6 bases and J by 1 base, with 9 bases between them. The germline gives CDR1 MNHEY, CDR2 SVGAGI. The CDR3, as DNA: TGTGCCAGCAGGCAGGGGTTCCAAGAGACCCAGTACTTC. Protein product: CASRQGFQETQYF.

The V call is TRBV5-1, the J call TRBJ2-2; 10 bases fit TRBD2. The CDR3 is 16 amino acids. Germline V CDR1 and CDR2: SGHRS, YFSETQ. Trimming at V came to 4 bases and at J to 4 bases, leaving 7 bases not matched to a gene. Written as DNA, the CDR3 is TGCGCCAGCAGCCCTACTAGCGGGGAAACCACCGGGGAGCTGTTTTTT. As protein: CASSPTSGETTGELFF.

The rearrangement uses TRBV7-3 and TRBJ2-1; the D gene is possibly TRBD2 (5 bases). Germline CDR1 reads SGHTA; CDR2 reads FQGTGA. The CDR3 spans 14 residues. The V gene lost 3 bases and the J gene lost 4 bases, with 10 bases spanning the gap. The CDR3 bases are TGTGCCAGCAGCTTGGACTCCGCATACAATGAGCAGTTCTTC. Residues: CASSLDSAYNEQFF. The full variable domain, completed using reference TRBV7-3 and TRBJ2-1, is GAGVSQTPSNKVTEKGKYVELRCDPISGHTALYWYRQSLGQGPEFLIYFQGTGAADDSGLPNDRFFAVRPEGSVSTLKIQRTERGDSAVYLCASSLDSAYNEQFFGPGTRLTVL.

This clone has a handful of counts. The chain's CDR3 is CASSLTLAQETQYF. The CDR3 DNA is TGCGCCAGCAGCTTGACGTTGGCCCAAGAGACCCAGTACTTC. V and J are TRBV5-1 and TRBJ2-5; D not resolved. Germline CDR1 is SGHRS and CDR2 is YFSETQ. The CDR3 is 14 amino acids. V lost 1 base and J lost 1, with 8 bases in between.